This T cell receptor (beta chain) originates from a study of TIL therapy for anti-PD-1-resistant metastatic lung cancer (dated by TCRdb to about 2021). For context, the study as a whole: A median age of roughly 54 years (range about 35-75) and a median tumor PD-L1 proportion score of roughly 5.8% were recorded among enrolled patients. Clonotypes were tracked across tumor, expanded TIL product and serial blood samples by T cell receptor beta sequencing of tumor and peripheral blood. Most of the cohort had lung adenocarcinoma, a few tumors were EGFR-mutant and two were ALK-rearranged, and half of the patients were current or former smokers. Across the cohort, whole-exome sequencing showed a median non-synonymous tumor mutation burden of approximately 1.5 mutations per megabase.

About this clone: The specificity of this receptor is unknown. Base qualities were left out, and no much larger clone turns up one base away.

The V and J ends are trimmed by 2 bases and 0 bases, leaving 16 bases between them. Reading from cysteine to phenylalanine, the CDR3 counts 17 amino acids. Only the CDR3 part of the read is kept: 51 bases, read in frame from the first base. CDR1 and CDR2 were assigned from the germline V gene as MNHNS and SASEGT. The immunoSEQ v3 hsTCRB kit was used to amplify TCR beta CDR3 regions from genomic DNA through bias-controlled multiplex PCR. TCR libraries were sequenced on an Illumina NextSeq 500 to around 2.2 million read pairs for survey level or roughly 4.5-6.5 million for deep level. In the paper's pipeline: V, D and J genes were assigned, non-productive sequences were removed, and clonality was reported by immunoSEQ Analyzer software. To compare repertoires between infused TIL and blood, productive Simpson clonality was used along with the Morisita overlap index of productive TRB rearrangements. Here the immuneACCESS table is served through TCRdb, limited to in-frame sequences with V and J called. Missing clones are a known gap in these copies; in checked studies unresolved V genes cover under half, and the rest lacks a known reason. Clone size and the V and J calls come from that table; the DNA yielded D and trimming. Here the sample has some 11,000 clones; roughly 50% occur a single time. Roughly 6.7% of the sample is in the top ten clones.

The time point label, read with the paper, signifies: pre-treatment sample, taken before nivolumab and TIL therapy. Excised metastases, mostly pleural nodules or supraclavicular lymph nodes, were used as baseline tumor samples and were taken from the same resection from which TIL were grown. Tumors were harvested before any PD-1/PD-L1 blockade; patients then received nivolumab, and those progressing received lymphodepletion, expanded TIL infusion and IL-2. Between October 2017 and early 2020, a dual-center phase I trial enrolled adults who had stage 4 NSCLC. Samples were obtained from a single-arm, open-label phase I trial in which tumor-infiltrating lymphocyte therapy with nivolumab was evaluated in advanced non-small cell lung cancer. For each resected tumor, portions were snap-frozen in liquid nitrogen and kept at -80 degrees C. Using laser-capture macrodissection, tumor regions of interest were selected on H&E sections, then pulverized into approximately 14 mg aliquots and extracted using Qiagen Allprep kits.

Study-level results and caveats: The study protocol defined all tumor marker inferences as exploratory. Clonal turnover during TIL culture was high, and many clones enriched in the product were not detected in the baseline tumor, suggesting clonal contraction instead of faithful expansion. Higher clonality and lower diversity were observed in expanded TIL cultures than in baseline intratumoral T cells (median clonality around 5.7% vs 31%, p < 0.0001). The cohort was highly selected, with more treatment-naive, never-smoker and oncogene-addicted patients than typical, limiting generalizability.

This receptor chain uses TRBV6-1 and TRBJ1-2; no confident D gene assignment can be made. The input for sequencing was tumor tissue, taken at baseline. The clonotype was recovered from a person between 25 and 80 years old with non-small cell lung cancer. The CDR3 reads CASSELYSATPNYGYTF. The sequenced DNA is TGTGCCAGCAGTGAATTGTACTCAGCCACTCCTAACTATGGCTACACCTTC.